Presented here are 32 T cell receptor beta chains from one specimen sequenced in a study of CXCR3-negative and CXCR3-positive naive CD8 T cells. Each TRB cDNA library was prepared by 5' RACE (with UMI labels). TCRdb re-called the 5' RACE reads; every CDR3 protein appears as one record, without DNA. Here the sample table reports around 40,000 distinct CDR3 sequences. Sequencing was performed on naive CXCR3- CD8+ T cells from blood. Documented subset: CD45RO-CCR7+CD27+CD95- naive CD8+ T cells lacking CXCR3 (TNR3-). The receptors stem from a human donor in good health. Some clones in this sample may be carry-over from other donors' samples.

V gene TRBV15 combines with J gene TRBJ1-1; without DNA, the TCRdb call of TRBD1 cannot be checked. This CDR3 comprises 15 residues. The V gene's germline CDR1 is LNHNV and CDR2 YYDKDF (reference sequence). This chain's CDR3 is CATSRDGHGGGRAFF.

The V and J genes are TRBV7-3 and TRBJ2-2; the D call of TRBD2 rests on TCRdb alone, since no DNA is present to check it. The germline V gene encodes CDR1 SGHTA and CDR2 FQGTGA. The CDR3 runs to 15 residues. The CDR3 loop is CASTAGLPGTGELFF.

The chain is built from TRBV6-5 and TRBJ2-1; TCRdb outputs TRBD1, but without DNA this stays unchecked. Germline lookup yields CDR1 MNHEY and CDR2 SVGAGI. The CDR3 has 15 residues. The CDR3 protein is CASRGQTSSYNEQFF.

V usage is TRBV5-1 and J usage is TRBJ1-1; TCRdb calls TRBD1, which cannot be checked without DNA. Germline CDR1 reads SGHRS; CDR2 reads YFSETQ. The CDR3 runs to 12 residues. CDR3: CASSTHRGEAFF.

The chain has TRBV12-3 or TRBV12-4 and TRBJ1-2; the TCRdb call, TRBD1, lacks DNA for checking. This CDR3 contains 14 residues. CDR3 amino acids: CASSPGPLLHGYTF.

CDR3 region: CASGWTGERDTQYF. J is TRBJ2-3 and V is TRBV7-9; TCRdb gives TRBD1 as the D gene, but with no DNA this cannot be confirmed. CDR1 is SEHNR, CDR2 FQNEAQ, per germline (reference sequence). The CDR3 spans 14 residues.

The chain recombines TRBV7-8 with TRBJ2-1. The CDR3 sequence is 20 residues long. The germline gives CDR1 SGHVS, CDR2 FQNEAQ. The CDR3 spells CASSLRWNSRDEAPYNEQFF.

The chain recombines TRBV5-4 with TRBJ1-1. CDR3 length: 14 amino acids. The germline gives CDR1 SGHNT, CDR2 YYREEE (reference sequence). The CDR3 region is CASNDLPEFTEAFF.

CDR3 sequence: CASSYSLSNYGYTF. This chain joins TRBV27 and TRBJ1-2; no DNA is available, so the TRBD1 call from TCRdb remains unchecked. The CDR3 consists of 14 residues. Germline CDR1 reads MNHEY; CDR2 reads SMNVEV (reference sequence).

V gene TRBV5-1 combines with J gene TRBJ2-7; with no DNA, the TCRdb D assignment of TRBD1 cannot be verified. The CDR3 is made up of 15 amino acids. CDR1 is SGHRS, CDR2 YFSETQ, per germline. The CDR3 here is CASSLGPTGLDEQYF.

V gene TRBV14 combines with J gene TRBJ2-2. The CDR3 has 12 residues. CDR1 is SGHDN, CDR2 FVKESK, per germline. The CDR3 sequence: CASSRHTGELFF. Looking up the rest from reference TRBV14 and TRBJ2-2 gives the full variable domain: EAGVTQFPSHSVIEKGQTVTLRCDPISGHDNLYWYRRVMGKEIKFLLHFVKESKQDESGMPNNRFLAERTGGTYSTLKVQPAELEDSGVYFCASSRHTGELFFGEGSRLTVL.

The chain has TRBV29-1 and TRBJ2-2; TCRdb gives TRBD2 as the D gene, but with no DNA this cannot be confirmed. The V gene's germline CDR1 is SQVTM and CDR2 ANQGSEA. The CDR3 runs to 15 residues. The CDR3 region is CSVLPQESNTGELFF.

CDR3 residues: CASSQVGNPYQPQHF. The chain links TRBV4-1 to TRBJ1-5. Germline loops: CDR1 MGHRA, CDR2 YSYEKL. The CDR3 has 15 amino acids.

The chain carries TRBV27 and TRBJ2-2; TCRdb names TRBD1, which stays unverified in the absence of DNA. Germline V gene lookup returns CDR1 MNHEY and CDR2 SMNVEV (reference sequence). This CDR3 has 15 residues. CDR3 amino acids: CASSLSPDRAGELFF.

This rearrangement joins TRBV29-1 to TRBJ2-7. The CDR3 has 13 amino acids. CDR1 SQVTM and CDR2 ANQGSEA come from the germline V gene. CDR3 in amino acids: CSVEFGLGNEQYF.

The V and J genes are TRBV19 and TRBJ2-7; TCRdb indicates TRBD1, and absent DNA this call remains unverified. The CDR3 is 16 amino acids. Germline lookup yields CDR1 LNHDA and CDR2 SQIVND (reference sequence). The CDR3 spells CGSSTRAGPRGLGQYF.

The chain carries TRBV29-1 and TRBJ2-2; the TRBD1 assignment by TCRdb is unverifiable without DNA. The germline V gene has CDR1 SQVTM and CDR2 ANQGSEA. CDR3 length: 13 residues. This CDR3 is CSVGTDNTGELFF.

The chain uses TRBV2 and TRBJ1-2. Germline assignment: CDR1 SNHLY and CDR2 FYNNEI. The CDR3 is 12 residues long. This CDR3 reads CASSGVPGGYTF.

V usage is TRBV2 and J usage is TRBJ2-5; the D call of TRBD2 rests on TCRdb alone, since no DNA is present to check it. This CDR3 has 13 residues. CDR1 SNHLY and CDR2 FYNNEI come from the germline V gene. CDR3 amino acids: CASSAPSEETQYF.

V usage is TRBV4-1 and J usage is TRBJ1-1. Germline V gives CDR1 MGHRA, CDR2 YSYEKL. This CDR3 is 15 amino acids long. CDR3 region: CASSQGPLRDTEAFF.

V and J are TRBV7-3 and TRBJ2-3. CDR3 length equals 12 residues. The V gene's germline CDR1 is SGHTA and CDR2 FQGTGA. CDR3 loop: CASGRHTDTQYF.

The J gene is TRBJ2-1, the V gene TRBV20-1; TCRdb gives TRBD2 as the D gene, but with no DNA this cannot be confirmed. This CDR3 has 13 amino acids. Looked up from germline, CDR1 is DFQATT and CDR2 is SNEGSKA (reference sequence). CDR3 in amino acids: CSARARTSDEQFF.

The chain is built from TRBV5-1 and TRBJ2-5. CDR1 and CDR2 from the germline V gene are SGHRS and YFSETQ. The CDR3 loop spans 11 amino acids. The CDR3 sequence is CASSPDGTQYF.

The chain carries TRBV20-1 and TRBJ1-1; checking the TCRdb D call of TRBD1 is not possible without DNA. The CDR3 length is 12 residues. The germline V gene encodes CDR1 DFQATT and CDR2 SNEGSKA (reference sequence). Here the CDR3 reads CSARQGDTEAFF.

The rearrangement joins TRBV11-3 to TRBJ2-7; checking the TCRdb D call of TRBD2 is not possible without DNA. The CDR3 is 15 residues long. The germline gives CDR1 SGHNT, CDR2 YENEEA. CDR3 in amino acids: CASSPRTSGGREQYF.

V is TRBV7-9 and J is TRBJ2-7; without DNA, the TCRdb call of TRBD1 cannot be checked. The CDR3 loop spans 17 amino acids. In germline, CDR1 is SEHNR, CDR2 FQNEAQ (reference sequence). The CDR3 sequence is CASSPYPEVTVTYEQYF.

The genes are TRBV9 and TRBJ2-7; TCRdb names TRBD1, which stays unverified in the absence of DNA. The CDR3 spans 13 residues. The germline gives CDR1 SGDLS, CDR2 YYNGEE. This chain's CDR3 is CASSGGQSYEQYF.

The V gene is TRBV4-3, the J gene TRBJ2-1; TCRdb calls TRBD1, which cannot be checked without DNA. The CDR3 extends over 16 amino acids. CDR1 is LGHNA and CDR2 is YSLEER in the germline V gene. The CDR3 reads CASNQDSGAGFNEQFF.

This rearrangement joins TRBV2 to TRBJ2-1; TCRdb gives TRBD1 as the D gene, but with no DNA this cannot be confirmed. CDR3 length: 13 amino acids. The germline V gene has CDR1 SNHLY and CDR2 FYNNEI. The CDR3 here is CASSVPGRNEQFF.

V usage is TRBV7-9 and J usage is TRBJ2-1; TCRdb designates TRBD1, a call that cannot be tested without DNA. The CDR3 consists of 18 residues. From germline, CDR1 is SEHNR and CDR2 FQNEAQ (reference sequence). CDR3 sequence reads: CASSSPGSSRGLYNEQFF.

The chain carries TRBV18 and TRBJ1-2. Germline V gives CDR1 KGHSH, CDR2 LQKENI. The CDR3 runs to 16 residues. This CDR3 is CASSPPAGAYGYGYTF.

The chain uses TRBV11-1 and TRBJ2-1; TCRdb's D gene call, TRBD1, goes unchecked for lack of DNA. Germline V gives CDR1 SGHAT, CDR2 FQDESV (reference sequence). The CDR3 spans 16 residues. The CDR3 spells CASSLVGTGHYNEQFF.